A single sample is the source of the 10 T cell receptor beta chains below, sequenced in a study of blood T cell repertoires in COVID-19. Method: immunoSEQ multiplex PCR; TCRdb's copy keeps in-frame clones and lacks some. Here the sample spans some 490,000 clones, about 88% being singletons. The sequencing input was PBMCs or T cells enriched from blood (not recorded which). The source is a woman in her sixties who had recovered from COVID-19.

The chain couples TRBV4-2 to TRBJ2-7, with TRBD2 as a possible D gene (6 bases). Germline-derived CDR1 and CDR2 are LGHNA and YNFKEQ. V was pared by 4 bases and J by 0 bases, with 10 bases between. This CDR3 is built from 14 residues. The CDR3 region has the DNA TGTGCCAGCAGCCTCTCGCGGGGCTCCTACGAGCAGTACGTC. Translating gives CASSLSRGSYEQYV.

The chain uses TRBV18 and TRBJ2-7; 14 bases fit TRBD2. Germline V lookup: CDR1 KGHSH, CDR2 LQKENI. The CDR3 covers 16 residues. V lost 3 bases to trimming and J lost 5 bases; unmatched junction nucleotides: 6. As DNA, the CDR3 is TGTGCCAGCTCACCCCCCGGACTAGCGGGGGGACACGAGCAGTACGTC. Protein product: CASSPPGLAGGHEQYV.

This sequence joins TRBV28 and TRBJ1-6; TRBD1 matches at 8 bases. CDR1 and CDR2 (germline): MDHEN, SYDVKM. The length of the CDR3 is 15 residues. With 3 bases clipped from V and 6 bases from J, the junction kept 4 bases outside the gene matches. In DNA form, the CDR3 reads TGTGCCAGCAGTTTTCAGGGGGCAGGTAATTCACCCCTCCACTTT. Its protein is CASSFQGAGNSPLHF. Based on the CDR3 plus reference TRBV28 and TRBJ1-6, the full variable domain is DVKVTQSSRYLVKRTGEKVFLECVQDMDHENMFWYRQDPGLGLRLIYFSYDVKMKEKGDIPEGYSVSREKKERFSLILESASTNQTSMYLCASSFQGAGNSPLHFGNGTRLTVT.

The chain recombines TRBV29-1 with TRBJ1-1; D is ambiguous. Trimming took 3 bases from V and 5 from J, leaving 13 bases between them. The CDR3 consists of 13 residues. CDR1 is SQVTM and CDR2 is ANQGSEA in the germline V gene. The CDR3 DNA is TGCAGCGTTGAGAGGGTAGAGGGAACTGAAGCTTTCTTT. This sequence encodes CSVERVEGTEAFF.

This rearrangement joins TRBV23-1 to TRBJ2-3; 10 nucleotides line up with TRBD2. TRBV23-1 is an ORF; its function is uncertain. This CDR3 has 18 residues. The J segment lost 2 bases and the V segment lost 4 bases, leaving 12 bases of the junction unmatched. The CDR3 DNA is TGCGCCAGCAGTCCCAATCCCACTAGCGGGGACTTCACAGATACGCAGTATTTT. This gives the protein CASSPNPTSGDFTDTQYF.

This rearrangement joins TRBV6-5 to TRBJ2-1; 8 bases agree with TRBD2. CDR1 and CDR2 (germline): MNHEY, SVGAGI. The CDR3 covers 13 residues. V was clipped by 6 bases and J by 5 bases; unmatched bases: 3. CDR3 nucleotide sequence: TGTGCCAGCAGAGAGCGGGGGAACAATGAGCAGTTCTTC. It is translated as CASRERGNNEQFF.

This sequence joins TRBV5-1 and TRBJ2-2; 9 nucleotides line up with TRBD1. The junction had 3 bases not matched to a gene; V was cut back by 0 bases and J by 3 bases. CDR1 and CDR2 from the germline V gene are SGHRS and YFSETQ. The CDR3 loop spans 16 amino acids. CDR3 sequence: CASSLAGQGHTGELFF. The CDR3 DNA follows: TGCGCCAGCAGCTTGGCGGGACAGGGACACACCGGGGAGCTGTTTTTT.

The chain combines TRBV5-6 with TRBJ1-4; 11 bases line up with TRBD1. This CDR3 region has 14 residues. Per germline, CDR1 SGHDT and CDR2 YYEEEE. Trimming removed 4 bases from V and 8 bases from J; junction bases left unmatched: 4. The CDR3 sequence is CASSPWTGGEKLFF. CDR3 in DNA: TGTGCCAGCAGCCCCTGGACAGGGGGCGAAAAACTGTTTTTT.

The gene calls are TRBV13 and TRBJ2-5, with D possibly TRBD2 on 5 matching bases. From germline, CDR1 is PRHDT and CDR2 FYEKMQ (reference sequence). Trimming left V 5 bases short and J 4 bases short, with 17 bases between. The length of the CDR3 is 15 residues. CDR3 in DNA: TGTGCCAGCAGCACCCCAACGGGGAAGGGAGAGACCCAGTACTTC. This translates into CASSTPTGKGETQYF.

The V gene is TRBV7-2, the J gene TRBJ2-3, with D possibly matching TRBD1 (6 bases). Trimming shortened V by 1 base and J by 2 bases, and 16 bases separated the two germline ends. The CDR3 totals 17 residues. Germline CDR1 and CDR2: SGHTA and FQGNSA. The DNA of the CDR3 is TGTGCCAGCAGCTTAGGGCGGATTTGGGACAACACAGATACGCAGTATTTT. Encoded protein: CASSLGRIWDNTDTQYF.